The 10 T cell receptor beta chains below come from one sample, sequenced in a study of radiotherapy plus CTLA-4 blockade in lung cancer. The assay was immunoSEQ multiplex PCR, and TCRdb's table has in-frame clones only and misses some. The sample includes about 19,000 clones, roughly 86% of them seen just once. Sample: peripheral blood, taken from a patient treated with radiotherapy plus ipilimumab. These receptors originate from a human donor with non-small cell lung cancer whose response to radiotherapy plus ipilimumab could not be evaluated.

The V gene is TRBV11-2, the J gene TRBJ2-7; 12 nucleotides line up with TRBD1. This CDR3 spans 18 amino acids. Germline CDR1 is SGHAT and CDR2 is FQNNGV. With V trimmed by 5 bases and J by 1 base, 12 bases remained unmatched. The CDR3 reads CASSPLNRDRGQSYEQYF. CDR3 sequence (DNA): TGTGCCAGCAGCCCTCTTAACCGGGACAGGGGGCAATCCTACGAGCAGTACTTC.

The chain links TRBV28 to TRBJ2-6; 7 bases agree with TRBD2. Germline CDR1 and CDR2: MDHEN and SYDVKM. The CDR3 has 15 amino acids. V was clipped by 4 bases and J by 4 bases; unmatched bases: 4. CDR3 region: CASSYGGTGANVLTF. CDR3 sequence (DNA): TGTGCCAGCAGTTACGGGGGGACCGGGGCCAACGTCCTGACTTTC.

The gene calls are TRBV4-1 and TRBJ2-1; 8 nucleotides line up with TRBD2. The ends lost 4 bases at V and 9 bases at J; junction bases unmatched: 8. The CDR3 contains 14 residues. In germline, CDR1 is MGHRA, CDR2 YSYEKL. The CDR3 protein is CASSPGTSTVEQFF. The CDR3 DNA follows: TGCGCCAGCAGCCCCGGGACTAGTACGGTTGAGCAGTTCTTC.

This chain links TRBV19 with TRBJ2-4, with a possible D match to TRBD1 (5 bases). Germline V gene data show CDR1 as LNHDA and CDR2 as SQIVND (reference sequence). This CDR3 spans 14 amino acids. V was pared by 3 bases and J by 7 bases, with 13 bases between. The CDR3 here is CASSMMGRSNIQYF. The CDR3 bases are TGTGCCAGTAGTATGATGGGGCGGTCGAACATTCAGTACTTC.

This CDR3 is CASSQGHLSYEQYF. CDR3 sequence (DNA): TGTGCCAGCTCACAAGGACACCTCTCCTACGAGCAGTACTTC. The chain is built from TRBV18 and TRBJ2-7, with TRBD1 as a possible D gene (5 bases). V shed 4 bases and J shed 0 bases, with 10 bases lying between them. CDR1 and CDR2 (germline): KGHSH, LQKENI. The CDR3 totals 14 residues.

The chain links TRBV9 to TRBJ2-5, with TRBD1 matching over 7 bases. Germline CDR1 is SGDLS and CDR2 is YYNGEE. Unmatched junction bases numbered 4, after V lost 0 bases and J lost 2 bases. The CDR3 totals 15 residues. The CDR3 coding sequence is TGTGCCAGCAGCGTAGACAGGGGTTGGCAAGAGACCCAGTACTTC. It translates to CASSVDRGWQETQYF.

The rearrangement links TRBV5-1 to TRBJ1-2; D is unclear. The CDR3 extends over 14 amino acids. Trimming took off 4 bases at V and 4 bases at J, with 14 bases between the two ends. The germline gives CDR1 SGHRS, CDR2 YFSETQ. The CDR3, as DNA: TGCGCCAGCAGCGAGGCAGGACTAGTCTATGGCTACACCTTC. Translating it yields CASSEAGLVYGYTF.

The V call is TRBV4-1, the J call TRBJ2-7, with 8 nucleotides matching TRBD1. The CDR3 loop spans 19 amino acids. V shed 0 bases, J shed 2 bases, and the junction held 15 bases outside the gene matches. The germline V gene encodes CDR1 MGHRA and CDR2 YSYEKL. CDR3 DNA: TGCGCCAGCAGCCAAGAGACAGGGGTAGGGATGGTGATACCCTACGAGCAGTACTTC. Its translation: CASSQETGVGMVIPYEQYF.

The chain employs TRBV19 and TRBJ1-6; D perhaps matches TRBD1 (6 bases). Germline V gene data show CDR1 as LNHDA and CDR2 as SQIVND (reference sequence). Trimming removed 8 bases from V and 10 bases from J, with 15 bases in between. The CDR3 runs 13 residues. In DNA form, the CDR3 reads TGTGCCAGTGATACAGGGCAGAGGTCACCCCTCCACTTT. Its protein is CASDTGQRSPLHF.

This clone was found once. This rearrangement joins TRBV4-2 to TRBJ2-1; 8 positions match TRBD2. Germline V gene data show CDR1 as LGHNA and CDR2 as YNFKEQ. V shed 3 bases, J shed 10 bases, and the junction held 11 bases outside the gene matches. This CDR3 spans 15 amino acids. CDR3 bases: TGTGCCAGCAGCCAGATTAGCGGGGCCCTTGGGGAGCAGTTCTTC. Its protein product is CASSQISGALGEQFF.